The entry that follows covers one TCR beta chain sequence. Antigen specificity is unknown. Libraries were prepared by immunoSEQ multiplex PCR; TCRdb keeps only in-frame clonotypes and omits some of them. The data contain 100,000 to 150,000 clones, approximately 94% of them seen just once; the ten biggest clones take up 1.5% to 2%. The data were taken from a study of cytomegalovirus exposure and HLA in healthy donors. Study findings and constraints: Specificity of a few CMV-associated chains for CMV antigens was verified in vitro.

The sequenced sample consisted of PBMCs. This receptor was identified in a man between 18 and 35 years old in good health and CMV-seronegative.

CDR3 sequence (DNA): TGTGCCAGCAGGAGAGCGGGAGGCAGCACAGATACGCAGTATTTT. It translates to CASRRAGGSTDTQYF. The gene calls are TRBV7-8 and TRBJ2-3; 9 bases fit TRBD2. V shed 6 bases and J 0 bases; nucleotides not matched to a gene: 4. Germline CDR1 and CDR2: SGHVS and FQNEAQ. The CDR3 has 15 residues.